The clone carrying this T cell receptor (beta chain) has a handful of counts. Its target is unknown. The authors ran a second PCR of roughly 7 to 11 cycles using a sample-barcoded 5' primer and a J-beta primer mix. TCRdb fed the 5' RACE reads into MiXCR, producing one record per CDR3 protein. This sample has approximately 800,000 distinct CDR3 sequences, with roughly 60% found just once. These data originate in a study of blood T cells in healthy people across ages. V dropped 7 bases and J dropped 4 bases, with 9 bases sitting between them. This CDR3 contains 12 residues. Findings of the study overall: Roughly linear age-related decline in beta diversity appeared, significant by age roughly 40. Among long-lived donors, naive CD4+ cells were more numerous and diversity higher than in aged donors.

The V and J genes are TRBV12-3 or TRBV12-4 and TRBJ2-3; no reliable D call. The sequence was collected from a man aged 25-40 years in good health. The sample taken for sequencing was blood. DNA for the CDR3: TGTGCCAGCACGCTAGGGTCAGATACGCAGTATTTT. Translation: CASTLGSDTQYF.